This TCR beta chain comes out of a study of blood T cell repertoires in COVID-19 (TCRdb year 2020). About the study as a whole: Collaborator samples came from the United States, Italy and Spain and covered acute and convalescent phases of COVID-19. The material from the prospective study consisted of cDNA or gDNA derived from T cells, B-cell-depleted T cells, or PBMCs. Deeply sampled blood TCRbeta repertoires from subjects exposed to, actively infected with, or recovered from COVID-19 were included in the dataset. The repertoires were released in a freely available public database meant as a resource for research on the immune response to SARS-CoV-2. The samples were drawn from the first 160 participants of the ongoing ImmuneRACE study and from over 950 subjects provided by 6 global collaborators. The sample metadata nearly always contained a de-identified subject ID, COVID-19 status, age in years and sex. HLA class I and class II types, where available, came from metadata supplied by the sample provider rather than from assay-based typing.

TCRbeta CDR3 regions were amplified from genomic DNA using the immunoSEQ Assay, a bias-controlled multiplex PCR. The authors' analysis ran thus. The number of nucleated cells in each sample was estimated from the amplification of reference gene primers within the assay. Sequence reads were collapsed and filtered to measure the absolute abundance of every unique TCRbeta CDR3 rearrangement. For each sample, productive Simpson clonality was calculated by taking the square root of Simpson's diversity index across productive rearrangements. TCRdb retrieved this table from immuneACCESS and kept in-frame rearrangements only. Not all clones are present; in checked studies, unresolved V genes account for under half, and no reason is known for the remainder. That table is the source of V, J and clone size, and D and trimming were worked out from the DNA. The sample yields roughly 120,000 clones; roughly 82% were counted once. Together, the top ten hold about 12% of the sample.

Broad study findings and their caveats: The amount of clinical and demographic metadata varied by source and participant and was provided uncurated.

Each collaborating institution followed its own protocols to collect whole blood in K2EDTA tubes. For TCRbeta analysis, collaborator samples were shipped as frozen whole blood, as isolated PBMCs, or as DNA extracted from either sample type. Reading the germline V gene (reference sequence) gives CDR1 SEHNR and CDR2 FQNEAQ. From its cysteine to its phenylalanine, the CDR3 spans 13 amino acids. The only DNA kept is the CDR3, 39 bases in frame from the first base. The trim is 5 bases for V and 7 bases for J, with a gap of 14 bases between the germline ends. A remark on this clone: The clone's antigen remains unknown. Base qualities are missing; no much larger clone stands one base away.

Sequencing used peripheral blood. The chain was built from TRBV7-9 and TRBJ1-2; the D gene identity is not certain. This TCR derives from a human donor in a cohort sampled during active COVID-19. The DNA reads TGTGCCAGCAGCCAAGTCAGAGGGTCTGGCTACACCTTC. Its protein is CASSQVRGSGYTF.